The 10 T cell receptor beta chains listed next were all sequenced from one sample in a study of blood T cells in healthy people across ages. For the second PCR, which ran for 7 to 11 cycles, a sample-barcoded 5' primer and a J-beta primer mix were used. Via MiXCR, TCRdb re-called the 5' RACE reads, giving one row per CDR3 protein. The sample records around 1,500,000 distinct CDR3 sequences, 28% being singletons. Sequences were obtained from blood. These receptors were taken from a woman in her 30s in good health.

This clonotype was counted a few times. This chain joins TRBV14 and TRBJ2-5, with unresolved D. Germline V CDR1 and CDR2: SGHDN, FVKESK. Trimming stripped 3 bases from V and 5 bases from J, with 7 bases between. The CDR3 totals 12 residues. The CDR3 loop is CASSHFVETQYF. CDR3 DNA: TGTGCCAGCAGCCACTTCGTGGAGACCCAGTACTTC.

The chain employs TRBV6-6 and TRBJ1-6; no reliable D call. Trimming cost V 2 bases and J 10 bases, with 9 bases left between them. Germline loops: CDR1 MNHNY, CDR2 SVGAGI (reference sequence). This CDR3 spans 13 amino acids. The CDR3 DNA reads TGTGCCAGCAGTTACAGGCATTACTCACCCCTCCACTTT. Translation gives CASSYRHYSPLHF.

The DNA for the CDR3 is TGTGCCAGCAGCCGCTCAGGGTCCGGGGCCAACGTCCTGACTTTC. Translating it yields CASSRSGSGANVLTF. The V call is TRBV12-3 or TRBV12-4, the J call TRBJ2-6; D possibly corresponds to TRBD1 (5 bases). This CDR3 region has 15 residues. V lost 6 bases to trimming and J lost 4 bases, with 13 bases between them.

On this clonotype itself: A much larger clone differs by one base, so this may be a read error. This chain joins TRBV29-1 and TRBJ2-5; perhaps D is TRBD1 or TRBD2 (5 bases each). The germline gives CDR1 SQVTM, CDR2 ANQGSEA. This CDR3 has 11 amino acids. Trimming took 4 bases from V and 11 from J, leaving 14 bases between them. The CDR3 bases are TGCAGCGTTGTCATCCGAGGGGAGCAGTACTTC. Its protein is CSVVIRGEQYF.

This rearrangement joins TRBV9 to TRBJ1-4; D is unresolved. Germline CDR1 and CDR2: SGDLS and YYNGEE. Trimming shortened V by 2 bases and J by 3 bases, and 8 bases separated the two germline ends. The CDR3 length is 14 residues. The CDR3 is CASSVGRPNEKLFF. The CDR3 DNA follows: TGTGCCAGCAGCGTGGGCAGACCTAATGAAAAACTGTTTTTT.

V gene TRBV10-3 combines with J gene TRBJ1-2; TRBD1 is a possible D gene (5 bases). CDR1 is ENHRY, CDR2 SYGVKD, per germline. Trimming took 2 bases from V and 7 from J, leaving 14 bases between them. This CDR3 is 14 amino acids long. The CDR3 protein is CAISETPGSGGYTF. The CDR3 nucleotides are TGTGCCATCAGTGAGACCCCAGGGTCTGGTGGCTACACCTTC.

This clonotype was recorded a few times. This sequence joins TRBV27 and TRBJ2-3; D possibly corresponds to TRBD2 (6 bases). CDR1 is MNHEY, CDR2 SMNVEV, per germline (reference sequence). V shed 11 bases and J shed 2 bases, with 14 bases lying between them. The CDR3 has 13 residues. CDR3 nucleotides: TGTGCCGCGGGGCCCACCTCCACAGATACGCAGTATTTT. Its translation is CAAGPTSTDTQYF.

The chain is built from TRBV12-3 or TRBV12-4 and TRBJ1-1; the D is unclear. This CDR3 region has 13 residues. Trimming left V 6 bases short and J 3 bases short, with 11 bases between. The CDR3 region has the DNA TGTGCCAGCAGGACCAGGATGGACACTGAAGCTTTCTTT. It codes for CASRTRMDTEAFF.

The chain employs TRBV6-5 and TRBJ2-1, with D hard to call. Germline V lookup: CDR1 MNHEY, CDR2 SVGAGI. V was trimmed by 6 bases and J by 6 bases, leaving 12 bases between them. The CDR3 has 13 residues. The CDR3 DNA sequence: TGTGCCAGCAGCTTAGGATGGGTCAATGAGCAGTTCTTC. Its protein is CASSLGWVNEQFF.

This sequence joins TRBV7-9 and TRBJ2-7, with D unresolved. Germline V CDR1 and CDR2: SEHNR, FQNEAQ (reference sequence). Trimming took off 4 bases at V and 5 bases at J, with 12 bases between the two ends. The CDR3 contains 13 residues. CDR3 nucleotides: TGTGCCAGCAGCTCTTTAGGCGCTCACGAGCAGTACTTC. Translation: CASSSLGAHEQYF.